This TCR beta chain was observed in a study of T cells in Graves' hyperthyroidism and ophthalmopathy. About the research overall: Pretreatment peripheral blood was obtained at initial diagnosis. Findings of the study overall: Ophthalmopathy was identified by the model a median about 6.8 months ahead of onset. Most thyroid clonotypes expanded above 0.001 were also detected in blood.

For the diagnoses, clinical symptoms, serum thyroxine and TRAb, thyroid ultrasound and orbital computed tomography were used. This clonotype was found once. Its antigen is as yet unknown. The TCR beta CDR3 regions underwent amplification using RNA transcripts as the source. The TCR CDR3 was amplified in a first-round RT-PCR using the HTBI primer set. In TCRdb, the multiplex PCR reads were re-called with MiXCR into one record per CDR3 protein. The repertoire holds about 400,000 distinct CDR3 sequences, roughly 13% seen once, with approximately 5.8% in the top ten. This TCR was sampled from a woman younger than 35 with Graves' hyperthyroidism. Sequencing input: blood.

CDR3 sequence (DNA): TGTGCCAGCAGGGTACAGGGGGCAGGCACAGATACGCAGTATTTT. Translating gives CASRVQGAGTDTQYF. The chain joins TRBV28 to TRBJ2-3, with 9 bases fitting TRBD1. In germline, CDR1 is MDHEN, CDR2 SYDVKM. J was trimmed by 1 base and V by 6 bases; bases with no gene match: 5. The CDR3 has 15 residues.